These T cell receptor beta chains were read from a single sample in a study of T cell responses to AZD1222 COVID-19 vaccine. TCRdb's table, derived via immunoSEQ multiplex PCR, lists solely in-frame clones and lacks some. The sample shows 99,000 or so clones, 88% of them seen only once. Source: peripheral blood, taken on day 0 of AZD1222 vaccination. Every receptor here comes from an adult in good health. The CDR3 runs from the conserved cysteine through the conserved F or W. Fields, in order: clone size, V gene, CDR3 length, J gene, CDR3 protein. Clone size is not always given. Where it is, it says once, few, many or a class for expanded clones.

-	TRBV5-4	13	TRBJ2-7	CASDSGGNSEQYF
-	TRBV20-1	11	TRBJ2-7	CSASGSYEQYF
-	TRBV6-5	14	TRBJ1-5	CASSTTGSHQPQHF
-	TRBV12-3/TRBV12-4	13	TRBJ1-2	CASSLQSNYGYTF
-	TRBV19	15	TRBJ2-7	CASSRLAGGSYEQYF
-	TRBV18	13	TRBJ1-2	CASSPRTGDGYTF
-	TRBV19	13	TRBJ2-7	CASVNSGGHEQYF
-	TRBV21-1	14	TRBJ2-7	CASSNGLAAYEQYF
-	TRBV4-3	14	TRBJ1-1	CASSQFVLSTEAFF
-	TRBV14	16	TRBJ2-2	CASSTPGLAVSGELFF
-	TRBV21-1	15	TRBJ2-1	CASSAGHRAYNEQFF
-	TRBV3-1/TRBV3-2	14	TRBJ2-2	CASSQNGGAGELFF
-	TRBV6-5	13	TRBJ2-7	CASSYSYDYEQYF
-	TRBV5-8	15	TRBJ2-5	CASSLKGQVRETQYF
-	TRBV6-5	12	TRBJ1-3	CASSPHMNTIYF
-	TRBV7-9	14	TRBJ2-7	CASSLAGWSYEQYF
-	TRBV15	15	TRBJ1-4	CATSSQGATNEKLFF
-	TRBV28	15	TRBJ1-5	CASSSPGQGNQPQHF
-	TRBV5-1	14	TRBJ1-5	CASSPGMGHQPQHF
-	TRBV5-6	14	TRBJ2-7	CASSSRDTQDEQYF
few	TRBV7-9	15	TRBJ2-7	CASSLSRDLSYEQYF
-	TRBV11-2	14	TRBJ2-1	CASSLIAADNEQFF
-	TRBV9	12	TRBJ2-3	CASSTNTDTQYF
once	TRBV3-1/TRBV3-2	12	TRBJ1-2	CASSLRRNGYTF
-	TRBV9	13	TRBJ1-6	CASSLTGVSPLHF
-	TRBV7-9	16	TRBJ1-2	CASSLDLLTAPDGYTF
-	TRBV19	16	TRBJ1-2	CASSIDHKHTNYGYTF
-	TRBV4-1	15	TRBJ1-2	CASSQGEATNYGYTF
-	TRBV6-5	14	TRBJ2-3	CASRAGGGTDTQYF
-	TRBV15	18	TRBJ1-3	CATSRAIRTGRSGNTIYF
-	TRBV15	13	TRBJ1-1	CATSIGMNTEAFF
-	TRBV29-1	13	TRBJ1-2	CSVDPKGGPGYTF
-	TRBV5-4	17	TRBJ2-7	CASSLTGLAGSTYEQYF
-	TRBV18	14	TRBJ1-5	CASSNGQGNQPQHF
-	TRBV7-9	15	TRBJ2-1	CASSPPGLKADEQFF
-	TRBV19	13	TRBJ1-1	CASSSRGNTEAFF
-	TRBV6-5	15	TRBJ1-4	CASRPRGQKNEKLFF
few	TRBV6-2/TRBV6-3	16	TRBJ2-3	CASSYSSRPGGDTQYF
once	TRBV4-2	14	TRBJ1-2	CASSPDRRNYGYTF
-	TRBV7-2	16	TRBJ1-3	CASSFWGLVSGNTIYF
once	TRBV27	17	TRBJ2-1	CASSLPPGLGAPNEQFF
-	TRBV5-1	15	TRBJ2-4	CASSPEWGAKNIQYF
-	TRBV29-1	15	TRBJ1-2	CSVAGRAGSFVPYTF